This TCR beta chain is from a study of response to subunit inactivated influenza vaccine (dated by TCRdb to 2017 to 2018). The study in broad terms: To follow how T cells responded to a trivalent subunit inactivated influenza vaccine, the researchers relied on deep quantitative profiling of the T cell receptor repertoire.

V is shortened by 3 bases, J by 2 bases, and the region joining them spans 14 bases. The CDR3 runs 16 amino acids, cysteine and phenylalanine included. Here the CDR3 DNA is all that survives: 48 bases in frame from base 1. CDR1 and CDR2 are drawn from the germline V gene: SGHDN, FVKESK. A few counts support this clonotype. It has no known antigen specificity. Base qualities were left out, and no much larger clone turns up one base away. Study-wide conclusions, independent of this receptor: The authors proposed that each seasonal influenza vaccination may bring in only a limited number of new T cells.

The method was RT-PCR. Sequencing used an Illumina HiSeq 2500. Using fastp trimming at Q25 and MiXCR clonotype assembly, TCRdb reanalyzed the public sequencing data and kept in-frame beta chains. Duplicate CDR3 protein sequences are folded into a single record with the most common DNA and genes. The sample table contains hundreds of thousands of distinct CDR3 sequences; only one count was recorded for less than 30% of them. The top ten clones comprise under 2.5% of the sample. This receptor chain uses TRBV14 and TRBJ2-1; no confident D gene assignment can be made. The receptor was derived from a man between 45 and 60 years old who received an inactivated influenza vaccine. Donor details come from another sample of the same person, matched by shared clones. The source material was CD4+ T cells sorted from PBMCs, sampled more than 4 days after vaccination. The bases are TGTGCCAGCAGCCACGACTTACTAACCACCTACAATGAGCAGTTCTTC. Translation gives CASSHDLLTTYNEQFF.